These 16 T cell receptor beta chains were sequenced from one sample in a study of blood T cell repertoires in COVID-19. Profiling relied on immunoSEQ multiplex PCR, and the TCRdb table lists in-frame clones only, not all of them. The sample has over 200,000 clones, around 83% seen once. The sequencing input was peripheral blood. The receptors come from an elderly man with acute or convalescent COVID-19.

The CDR3 region has the DNA TGTGCCAGCAGCTTTGGAGGAGAGACCCAGTACTTC. Its protein product is CASSFGGETQYF. The rearrangement links TRBV7-9 to TRBJ2-5; D might be TRBD2 (5 bases). The V end was cut by 3 bases, the J end by 4 bases, with 6 bases between. The germline V gene has CDR1 SEHNR and CDR2 FQNEAQ (reference sequence). The CDR3 loop spans 12 amino acids.

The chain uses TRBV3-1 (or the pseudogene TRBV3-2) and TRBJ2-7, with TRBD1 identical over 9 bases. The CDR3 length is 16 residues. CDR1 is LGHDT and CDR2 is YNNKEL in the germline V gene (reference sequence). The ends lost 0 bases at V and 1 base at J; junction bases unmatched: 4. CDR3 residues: CASSQELGTGSYEQYF. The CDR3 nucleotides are TGTGCCAGCAGCCAAGAGTTAGGGACAGGGTCCTACGAGCAGTACTTC.

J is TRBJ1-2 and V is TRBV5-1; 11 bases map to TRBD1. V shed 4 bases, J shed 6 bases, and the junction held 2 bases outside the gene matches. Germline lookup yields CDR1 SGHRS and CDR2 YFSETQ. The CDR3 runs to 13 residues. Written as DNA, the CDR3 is TGCGCCAGCAGCCCGGACAGGGGGCATGGCTACACCTTC. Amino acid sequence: CASSPDRGHGYTF.

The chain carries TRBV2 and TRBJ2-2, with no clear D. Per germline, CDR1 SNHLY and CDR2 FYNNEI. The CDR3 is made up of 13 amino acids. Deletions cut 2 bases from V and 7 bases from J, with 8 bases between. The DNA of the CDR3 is TGTGCCAGCAGTGAACGAACTGACGGGGAGCTGTTTTTT. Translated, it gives CASSERTDGELFF.

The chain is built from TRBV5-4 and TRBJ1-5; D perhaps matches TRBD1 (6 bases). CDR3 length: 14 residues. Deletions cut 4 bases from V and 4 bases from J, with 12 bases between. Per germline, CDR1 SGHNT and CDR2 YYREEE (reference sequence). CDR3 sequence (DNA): TGTGCCAGCAGCACGACAGGCGCAAATCAGCCCCAGCATTTT. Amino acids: CASSTTGANQPQHF.

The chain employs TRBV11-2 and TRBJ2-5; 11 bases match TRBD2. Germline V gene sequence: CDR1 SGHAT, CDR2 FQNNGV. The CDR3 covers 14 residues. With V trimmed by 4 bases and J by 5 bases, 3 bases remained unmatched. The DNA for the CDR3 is TGTGCCAGCAGCTCGACTAGCGGGGCCGAGACCCAGTACTTC. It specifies CASSSTSGAETQYF.

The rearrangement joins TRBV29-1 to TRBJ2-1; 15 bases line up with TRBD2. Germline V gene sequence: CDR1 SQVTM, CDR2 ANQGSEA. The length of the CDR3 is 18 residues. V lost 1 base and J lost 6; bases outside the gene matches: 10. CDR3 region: CSVEGPRGLAGGVNEQFF. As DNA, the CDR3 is TGCAGCGTTGAAGGCCCCCGCGGACTAGCGGGAGGGGTCAATGAGCAGTTCTTC.

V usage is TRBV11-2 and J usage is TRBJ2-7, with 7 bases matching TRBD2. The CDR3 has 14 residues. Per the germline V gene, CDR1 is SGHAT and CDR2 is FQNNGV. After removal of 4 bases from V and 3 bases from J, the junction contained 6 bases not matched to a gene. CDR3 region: CASSSQGLFYEQYF. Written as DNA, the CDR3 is TGTGCCAGCAGCTCCCAGGGACTATTCTACGAGCAGTACTTC.

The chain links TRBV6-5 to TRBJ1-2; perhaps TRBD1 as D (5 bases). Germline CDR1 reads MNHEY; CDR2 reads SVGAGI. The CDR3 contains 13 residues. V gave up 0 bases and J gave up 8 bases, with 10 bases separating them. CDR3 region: CASSYSGGRGYTF. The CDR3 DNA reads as TGTGCCAGCAGTTACTCGGGGGGGAGGGGCTACACCTTC.

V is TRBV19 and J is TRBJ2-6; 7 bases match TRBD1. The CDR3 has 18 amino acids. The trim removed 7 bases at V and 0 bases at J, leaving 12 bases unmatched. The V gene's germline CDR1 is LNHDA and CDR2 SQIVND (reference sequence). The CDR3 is CASTSEQGVTSGANVLTF. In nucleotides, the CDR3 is TGTGCCAGTACGAGTGAGCAGGGGGTTACCTCTGGGGCCAACGTCCTGACTTTC.

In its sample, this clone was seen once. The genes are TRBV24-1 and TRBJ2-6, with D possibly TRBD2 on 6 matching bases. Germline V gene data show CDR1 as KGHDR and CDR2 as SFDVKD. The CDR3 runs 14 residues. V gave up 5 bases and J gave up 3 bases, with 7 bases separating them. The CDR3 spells CATSAGVGANVLTF. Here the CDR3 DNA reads TGTGCCACCAGTGCGGGGGTTGGGGCCAACGTCCTGACTTTC.

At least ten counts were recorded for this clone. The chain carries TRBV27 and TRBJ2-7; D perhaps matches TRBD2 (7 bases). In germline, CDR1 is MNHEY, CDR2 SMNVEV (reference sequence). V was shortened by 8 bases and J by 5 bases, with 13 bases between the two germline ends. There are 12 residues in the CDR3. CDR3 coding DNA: TGTGCCAGCGGGGGGGCCTTCAACGAGCAGTACTTC. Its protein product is CASGGAFNEQYF.

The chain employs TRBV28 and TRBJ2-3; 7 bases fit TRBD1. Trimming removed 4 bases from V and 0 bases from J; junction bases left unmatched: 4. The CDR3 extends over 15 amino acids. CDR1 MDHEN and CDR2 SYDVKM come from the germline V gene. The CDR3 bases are TGTGCCAGCAGTTCTACAGGGGCTAGCACAGATACGCAGTATTTT. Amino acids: CASSSTGASTDTQYF.

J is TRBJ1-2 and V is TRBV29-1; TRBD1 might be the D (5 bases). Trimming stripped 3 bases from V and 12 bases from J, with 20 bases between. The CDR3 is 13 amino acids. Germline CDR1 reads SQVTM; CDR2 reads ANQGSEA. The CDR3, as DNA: TGCAGCGTTGACCCTGTACATACAGGCTTCCACACCTTC. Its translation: CSVDPVHTGFHTF.

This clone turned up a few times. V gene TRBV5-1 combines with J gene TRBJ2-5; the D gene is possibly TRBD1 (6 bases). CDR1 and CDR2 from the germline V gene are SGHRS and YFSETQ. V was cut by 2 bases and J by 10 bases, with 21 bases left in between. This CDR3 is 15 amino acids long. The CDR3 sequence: CASSFPGTGQTVQYF. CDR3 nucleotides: TGCGCCAGCAGCTTCCCCGGGACGGGACAAACGGTCCAGTACTTC.

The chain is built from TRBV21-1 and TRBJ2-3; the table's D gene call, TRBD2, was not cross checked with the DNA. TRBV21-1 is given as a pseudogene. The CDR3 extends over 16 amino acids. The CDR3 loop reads CAGPPKIADSTDTQYF. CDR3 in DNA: TGTGCCGGACCGCCTAAGATAGCGGATAGCACAGATACGCAGTATTTT.